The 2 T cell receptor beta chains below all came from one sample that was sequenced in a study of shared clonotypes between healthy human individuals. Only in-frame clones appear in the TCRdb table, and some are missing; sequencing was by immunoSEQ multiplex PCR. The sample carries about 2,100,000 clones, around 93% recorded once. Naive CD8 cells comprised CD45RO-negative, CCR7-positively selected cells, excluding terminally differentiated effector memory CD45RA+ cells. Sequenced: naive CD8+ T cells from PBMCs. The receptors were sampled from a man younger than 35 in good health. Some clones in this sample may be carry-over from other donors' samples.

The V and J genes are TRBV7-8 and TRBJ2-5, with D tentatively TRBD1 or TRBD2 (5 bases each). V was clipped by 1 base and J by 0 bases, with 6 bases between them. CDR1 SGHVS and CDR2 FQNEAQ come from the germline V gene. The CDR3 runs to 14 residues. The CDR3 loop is CASSLGGYQETQYF. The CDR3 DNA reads TGTGCCAGCAGCTTAGGGGGGTACCAAGAGACCCAGTACTTC.

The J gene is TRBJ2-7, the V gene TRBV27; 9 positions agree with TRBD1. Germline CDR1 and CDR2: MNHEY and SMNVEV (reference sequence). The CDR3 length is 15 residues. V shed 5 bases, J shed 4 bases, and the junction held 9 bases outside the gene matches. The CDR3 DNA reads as TGTGCCAGCAGTGACCGGACAGGGGTAAGGTACGAGCAGTACTTC. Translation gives CASSDRTGVRYEQYF.